These T cell receptor beta chains were read from a single sample in a study of long-term antiretroviral therapy in people with HIV. Assay used: immunoSEQ multiplex PCR; TCRdb lists only in-frame clones, some missing. Here the sample spans roughly 30,000 clones, about 89% being singletons. The specimen comprised unsorted PBMCs, sampled 3.1 years after starting antiretroviral therapy. The receptors originated from a man between 18 and 29 years old with HIV. CDR3s include the opening cysteine and the closing phenylalanine or tryptophan. The order of the fields is CDR3 DNA, CDR3 protein, D gene, V gene, clone size, J gene. A D gene is named only where the DNA matches it firmly. Part of the rows lack a size; the others show once, few, many or a class for expanded clones.

CDR3nt: TGTGCCAGCAGCCCGGAGGTAGGACTAACGCAAGAGACCCAGTACTTC
CDR3aa: CASSPEVGLTQETQYF
d_gene: NA
v_gene: TRBV7-9
abundance: NA
j_gene: TRBJ2-5

CDR3nt: TGCGCCAGCAGCTTGGAACAGAATACGCAGTATTTT
CDR3aa: CASSLEQNTQYF
d_gene: NA
v_gene: TRBV5-1
abundance: NA
j_gene: TRBJ2-3

CDR3nt: TGTGCCAGCAGCTTAGGGCGGGGATCCGGAAAGAATGGCTACACCTTC
CDR3aa: CASSLGRGSGKNGYTF
d_gene: NA
v_gene: TRBV13
abundance: NA
j_gene: TRBJ1-2

CDR3nt: TGTGCCAGCAGCGTTCTAGGGGGGTTGGATACGCAGTATTTT
CDR3aa: CASSVLGGLDTQYF
d_gene: NA
v_gene: TRBV9
abundance: NA
j_gene: TRBJ2-3

CDR3nt: TGTGCCAGCAGTTATTCCCGACAGGGGGCCGACGAGCAGTACTTC
CDR3aa: CASSYSRQGADEQYF
d_gene: TRBD1
v_gene: TRBV6-9
abundance: NA
j_gene: TRBJ2-7

CDR3nt: TGTGCCAGCAGCTGGGCAGGGATTCTAGGGGCCAACGTCCTGACTTTC
CDR3aa: CASSWAGILGANVLTF
d_gene: NA
v_gene: TRBV7-2
abundance: NA
j_gene: TRBJ2-6

CDR3nt: TGTGCCAGCAGTCCCTATGAAGCCAACTATGGCTACACCTTC
CDR3aa: CASSPYEANYGYTF
d_gene: NA
v_gene: TRBV27
abundance: NA
j_gene: TRBJ1-2

CDR3nt: TGCGCCAGCAGCAACGGACAGGGGCTGTGGGGCTACACCTTC
CDR3aa: CASSNGQGLWGYTF
d_gene: TRBD1
v_gene: TRBV5-1
abundance: NA
j_gene: TRBJ1-2

CDR3nt: TGTGCCAGCAGACCCAGGGAGGGCAGAGAAAAACTGTTTTTT
CDR3aa: CASRPREGREKLFF
d_gene: NA
v_gene: TRBV7-9
abundance: NA
j_gene: TRBJ1-4

CDR3nt: TGTGCCAGCAGCGTAGGGTCCTTGCCTAGCACAGATACGCAGTATTTT
CDR3aa: CASSVGSLPSTDTQYF
d_gene: NA
v_gene: TRBV9
abundance: NA
j_gene: TRBJ2-3

CDR3nt: TGCGCCAGCAGCGGGGGGGGTGCCTTGTACGAGCAGTACTTC
CDR3aa: CASSGGGALYEQYF
d_gene: TRBD2
v_gene: TRBV5-1
abundance: NA
j_gene: TRBJ2-7

CDR3nt: TGTGCCAGCTCACCTCAGGGACGGTTGTCCTACGAGCAGTACTTC
CDR3aa: CASSPQGRLSYEQYF
d_gene: NA
v_gene: TRBV18
abundance: NA
j_gene: TRBJ2-7

CDR3nt: TGTGCCAGCAGCTTCGGAGGGGGGACTGAAGCTTTCTTT
CDR3aa: CASSFGGGTEAFF
d_gene: NA
v_gene: TRBV7-3
abundance: NA
j_gene: TRBJ1-1

CDR3nt: TGCGCCAGCAGCTTGAGAGAATCCGGCTACGAGCAGTACTTC
CDR3aa: CASSLRESGYEQYF
d_gene: NA
v_gene: TRBV5-1
abundance: NA
j_gene: TRBJ2-7

CDR3nt: TGCGCCAGCAGCCAAGGGGTTCTAGGATTTAATGAAAAACTGTTTTTT
CDR3aa: CASSQGVLGFNEKLFF
d_gene: NA
v_gene: TRBV4-1
abundance: NA
j_gene: TRBJ1-4

CDR3nt: TGTGCCAGCCCACGGACTAGCGGACTTCGGGAGACCCAGTACTTC
CDR3aa: CASPRTSGLRETQYF
d_gene: TRBD2
v_gene: TRBV2
abundance: once
j_gene: TRBJ2-5